The following is a T cell receptor beta chain sequence with its context. This entry belongs to a study of shared clonotypes between healthy human individuals. The assay was immunoSEQ multiplex PCR, and TCRdb's table has in-frame clones only and misses some. Of about 680,000 clones listed, approximately 90% are singletons. CDR3 length: 14 amino acids. Trimming removed 8 bases from V and 5 bases from J, with 16 bases in between. Looked up from germline, CDR1 is SGHNT and CDR2 is YENEEA. Only CD45RO-negative cells positively selected for CCR7 counted as naive CD8 cells, so terminally differentiated effector memory CD45RA+ cells were excluded.

This sequence joins TRBV11-3 and TRBJ1-5; D unclear. This TCR was recovered from a man aged 25 to 40 in good health. Sequencing input: naive CD8+ T cells sorted from blood. The CDR3: CASPLASSYQPQHF. The CDR3 coding sequence is TGTGCCAGCCCCCTAGCGAGTTCCTATCAGCCCCAGCATTTT.